This is a list of T cell receptor beta chains from one sample in a study of T cells in Graves' hyperthyroidism and ophthalmopathy. MiXCR, applied by TCRdb to the multiplex PCR reads, yields one record per CDR3 protein. This sample has hundreds of thousands of distinct CDR3 sequences; about 15% occur once, and the top ten carry roughly 13%. The sequencing sample was made of blood. Receptors originate from a woman younger than 35 with Graves' hyperthyroidism. CDR3s leave out the opening cysteine and the closing phenylalanine or tryptophan. Fields, in order: V gene, J gene, CDR3 length, D gene, CDR3 protein. The D gene is left open where the match is weak.

TRBV20-1,TRBJ1-1,14,.,SARDGTGLMNTEAF
TRBV18,TRBJ1-2,14,TRBD1,ASSPRDSPQYYGYT
TRBV29-1,TRBJ2-7,12,TRBD1,SVSRDRGPYEQY
TRBV11-2,TRBJ2-2,12,TRBD2,ASSFSGSSGELF
TRBV2,TRBJ1-1,12,.,ASRPPGGSTEAF
TRBV7-9,TRBJ2-5,13,.,ASSLVGTGGETQY
TRBV15,TRBJ2-7,10,.,ARIGLADEQY
TRBV7-3,TRBJ1-6,11,.,ASSEGNNSPLH
TRBV27,TRBJ2-7,14,TRBD2,ASSLRLTSGGYEQY
TRBV7-2,TRBJ2-7,12,TRBD2,ASSLVSGAHEQY
TRBV5-4,TRBJ2-7,12,.,ASSLSGHGREQY
TRBV6-1,TRBJ2-3,13,TRBD1,ASSSHRGRIDTQY
TRBV7-9,TRBJ2-2,13,.,ASIVGGGRTGELF
TRBV20-1,TRBJ1-6,13,TRBD1,SLQGYRGDNSPLH
TRBV7-2,TRBJ1-4,12,.,ASSLGNFNEKLF
TRBV10-3,TRBJ2-3,10,.,AIYSGTDTQY
TRBV2,TRBJ2-7,13,TRBD1,ASREDRGPPNEQY
TRBV2,TRBJ2-4,12,.,ASSETVAKNIQY
TRBV6-5,TRBJ1-1,14,.,ASSYISGRGGTEAF
TRBV4-1,TRBJ2-7,11,TRBD2,ASAREALSEQY